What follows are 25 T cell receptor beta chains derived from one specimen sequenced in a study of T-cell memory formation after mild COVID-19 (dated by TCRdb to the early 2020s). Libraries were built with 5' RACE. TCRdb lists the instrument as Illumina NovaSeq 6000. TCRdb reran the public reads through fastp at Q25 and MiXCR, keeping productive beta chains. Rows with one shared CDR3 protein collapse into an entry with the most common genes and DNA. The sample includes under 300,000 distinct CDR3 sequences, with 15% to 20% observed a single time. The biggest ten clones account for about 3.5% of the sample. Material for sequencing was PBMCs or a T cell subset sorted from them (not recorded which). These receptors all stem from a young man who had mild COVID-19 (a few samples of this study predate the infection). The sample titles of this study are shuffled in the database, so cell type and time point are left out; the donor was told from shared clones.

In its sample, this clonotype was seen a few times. DNA for the CDR3: TGTGCCTCCAAGGATCTAGCGGGGAGCTCTTATGAGCAGTTCTTC. Translated, it gives CASKDLAGSSYEQFF. This chain connects TRBV7-2 to TRBJ2-1, with 9 positions matching TRBD2. Trimming at V came to 11 bases and at J to 8 bases, leaving 16 bases not matched to a gene. The CDR3 covers 15 residues. The germline CDR1 and CDR2 sequences are SGHTA and FQGNSA.

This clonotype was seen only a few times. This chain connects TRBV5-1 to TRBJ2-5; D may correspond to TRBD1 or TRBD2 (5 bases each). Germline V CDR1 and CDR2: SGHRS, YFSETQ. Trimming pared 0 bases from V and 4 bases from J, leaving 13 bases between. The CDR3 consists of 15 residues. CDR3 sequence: CASSLESGARETQYF. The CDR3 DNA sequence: TGCGCCAGCAGCTTGGAGTCCGGGGCCCGAGAGACCCAGTACTTC. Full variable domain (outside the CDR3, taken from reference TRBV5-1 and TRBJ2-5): KAGVTQTPRYLIKTRGQQVTLSCSPISGHRSVSWYQQTPGQGLQFLFEYFSETQRNKGNFPGRFSGRQFSNSRSEMNVSTLELGDSALYLCASSLESGARETQYFGPGTRLLVL.

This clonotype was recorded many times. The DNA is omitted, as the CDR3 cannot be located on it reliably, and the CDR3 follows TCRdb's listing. CDR3: CASSVDFGQGSFF. J is TRBJ1-1 and V is TRBV2; the D call TRBD1 from the table was never checked on the DNA. Per germline, CDR1 SNHLY and CDR2 FYNNEI. Termini included, the CDR3 measures 13 amino acids.

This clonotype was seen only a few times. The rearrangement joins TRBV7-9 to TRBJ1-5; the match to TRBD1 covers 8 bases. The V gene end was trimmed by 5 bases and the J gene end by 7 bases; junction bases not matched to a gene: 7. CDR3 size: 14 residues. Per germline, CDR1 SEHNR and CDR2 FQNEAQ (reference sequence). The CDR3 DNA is TGTGCCAGCAGCACCGGACAGGGCAGGCAGCCCCAGCATTTT. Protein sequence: CASSTGQGRQPQHF.

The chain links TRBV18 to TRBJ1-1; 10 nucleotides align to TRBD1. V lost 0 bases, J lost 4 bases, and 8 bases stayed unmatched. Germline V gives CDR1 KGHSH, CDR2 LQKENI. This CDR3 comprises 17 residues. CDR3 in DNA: TGTGCCAGCTCACCACCGGGACAGGGGTTAGTCGGCACTGAAGCTTTCTTT. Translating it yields CASSPPGQGLVGTEAFF.

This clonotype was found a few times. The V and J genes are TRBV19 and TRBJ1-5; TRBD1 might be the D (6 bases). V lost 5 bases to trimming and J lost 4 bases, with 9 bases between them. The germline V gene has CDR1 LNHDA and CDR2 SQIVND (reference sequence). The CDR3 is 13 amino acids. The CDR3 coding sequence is TGTGCCAGTAGTCCAGGGGTAAATCAGCCCCAGCATTTT. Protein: CASSPGVNQPQHF.

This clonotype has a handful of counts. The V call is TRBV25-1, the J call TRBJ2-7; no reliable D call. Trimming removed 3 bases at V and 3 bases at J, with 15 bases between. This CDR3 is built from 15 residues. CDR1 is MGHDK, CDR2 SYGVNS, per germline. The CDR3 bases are TGTGCCAGCAGTGATGGAGTAGCCCCGCTCTACGAGCAGTACGTC. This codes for CASSDGVAPLYEQYV.

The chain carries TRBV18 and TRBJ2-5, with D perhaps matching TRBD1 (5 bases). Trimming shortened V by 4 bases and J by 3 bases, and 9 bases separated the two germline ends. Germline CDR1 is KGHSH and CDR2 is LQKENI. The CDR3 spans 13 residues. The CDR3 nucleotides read TGTGCCAGCTCACGCGGACACAAAGAGACCCAGTACTTC. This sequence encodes CASSRGHKETQYF.

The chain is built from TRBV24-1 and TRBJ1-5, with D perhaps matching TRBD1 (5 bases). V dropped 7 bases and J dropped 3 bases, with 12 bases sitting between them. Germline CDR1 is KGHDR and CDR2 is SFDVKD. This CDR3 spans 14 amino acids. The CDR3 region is CATSAGGYNQPQHF. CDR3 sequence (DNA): TGTGCCACCAGCGCCGGGGGTTACAATCAGCCCCAGCATTTT.

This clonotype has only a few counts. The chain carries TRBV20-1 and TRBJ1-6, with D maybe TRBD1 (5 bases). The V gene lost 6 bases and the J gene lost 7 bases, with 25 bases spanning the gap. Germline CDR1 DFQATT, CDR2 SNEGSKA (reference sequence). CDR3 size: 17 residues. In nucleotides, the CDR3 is TGCAGTGCCGTGAAGAGGATCCGGGGGGGATGGAATTCACCCCTCCACTTT. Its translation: CSAVKRIRGGWNSPLHF.

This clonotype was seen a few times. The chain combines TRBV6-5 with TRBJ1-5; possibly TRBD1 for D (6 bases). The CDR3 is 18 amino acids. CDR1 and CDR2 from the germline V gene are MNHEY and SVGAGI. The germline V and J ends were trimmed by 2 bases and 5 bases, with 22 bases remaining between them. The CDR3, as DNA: TGTGCCAGCAGTTACCGGGATCAAAGGGACATTTTGCATCAGCCCCAGCATTTT. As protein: CASSYRDQRDILHQPQHF.

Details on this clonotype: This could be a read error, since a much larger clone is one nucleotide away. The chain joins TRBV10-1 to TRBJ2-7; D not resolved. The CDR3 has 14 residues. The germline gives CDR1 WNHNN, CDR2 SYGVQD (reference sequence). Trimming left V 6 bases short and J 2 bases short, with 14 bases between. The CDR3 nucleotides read TGCGCCAGCAGCCCGAGAAGCCCCCCCTACGAGCAGTACTTC. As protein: CASSPRSPPYEQYF.

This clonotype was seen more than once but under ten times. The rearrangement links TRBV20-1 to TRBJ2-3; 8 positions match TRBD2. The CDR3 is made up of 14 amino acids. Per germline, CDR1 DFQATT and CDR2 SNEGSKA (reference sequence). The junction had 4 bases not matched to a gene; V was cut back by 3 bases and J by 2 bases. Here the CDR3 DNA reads TGCAGTGCTAGCGGGGGGGCCCCCACAGATACGCAGTATTTT. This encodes CSASGGAPTDTQYF.

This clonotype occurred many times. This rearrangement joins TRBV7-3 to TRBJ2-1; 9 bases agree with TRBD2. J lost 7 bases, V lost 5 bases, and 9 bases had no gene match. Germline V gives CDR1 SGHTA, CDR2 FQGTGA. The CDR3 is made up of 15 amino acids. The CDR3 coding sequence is TGTGCCAGCAGCCGGGGACTAGCCGCGGGAAATGAGCAGTTCTTC. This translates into CASSRGLAAGNEQFF.

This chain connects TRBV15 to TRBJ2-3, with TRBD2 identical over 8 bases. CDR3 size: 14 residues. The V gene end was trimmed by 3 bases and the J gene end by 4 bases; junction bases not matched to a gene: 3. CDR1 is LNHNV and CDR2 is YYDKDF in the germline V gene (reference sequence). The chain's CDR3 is CATSSRGGPDTQYF. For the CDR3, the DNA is TGTGCCACCAGCAGTCGGGGGGGCCCAGATACGCAGTATTTT. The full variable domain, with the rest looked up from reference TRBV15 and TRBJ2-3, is DAMVIQNPRYQVTQFGKPVTLSCSQTLNHNVMYWYQQKSSQAPKLLFHYYDKDFNNEADTPDNFQSRRPNTSFCFLDIRSPGLGDTAMYLCATSSRGGPDTQYFGPGTRLTVL.

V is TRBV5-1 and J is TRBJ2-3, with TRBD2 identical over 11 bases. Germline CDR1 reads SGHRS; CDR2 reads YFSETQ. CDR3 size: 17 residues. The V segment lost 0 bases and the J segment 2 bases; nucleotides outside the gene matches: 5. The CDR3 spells CASSLAASGGNTDTQYF. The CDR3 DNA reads TGCGCCAGCAGCTTGGCGGCTAGCGGGGGGAACACAGATACGCAGTATTTT.

DNA of the CDR3: TGTGCCAGCAGAGGGGACAGGAGATATGAAGCTTTCTTT. This sequence encodes CASRGDRRYEAFF. The rearrangement uses TRBV12-3 or TRBV12-4 and TRBJ1-1; 8 nucleotides match TRBD1. Trimming removed 6 bases from V and 7 bases from J; junction bases left unmatched: 7. This CDR3 comprises 13 residues.

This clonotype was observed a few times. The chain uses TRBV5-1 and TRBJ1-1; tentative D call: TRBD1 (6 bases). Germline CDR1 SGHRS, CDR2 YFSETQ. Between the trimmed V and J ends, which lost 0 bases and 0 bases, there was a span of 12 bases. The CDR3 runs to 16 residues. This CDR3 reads CASSLGPGDMNTEAFF. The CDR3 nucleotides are TGCGCCAGCAGCTTGGGCCCCGGGGACATGAACACTGAAGCTTTCTTT.

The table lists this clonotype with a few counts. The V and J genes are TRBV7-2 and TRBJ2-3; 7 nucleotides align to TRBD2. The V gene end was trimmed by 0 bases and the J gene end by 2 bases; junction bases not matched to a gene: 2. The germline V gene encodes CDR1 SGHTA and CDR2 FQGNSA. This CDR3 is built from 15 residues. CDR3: CASSLAGGYTDTQYF. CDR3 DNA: TGTGCCAGCAGCTTAGCGGGGGGGTACACAGATACGCAGTATTTT.

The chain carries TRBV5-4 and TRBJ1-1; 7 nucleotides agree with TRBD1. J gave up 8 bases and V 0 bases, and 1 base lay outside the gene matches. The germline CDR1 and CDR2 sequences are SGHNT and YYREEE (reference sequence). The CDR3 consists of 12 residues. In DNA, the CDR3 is TGTGCCAGCAGCTTGGACAGGGGCGAAGCTTTCTTT. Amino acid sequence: CASSLDRGEAFF.

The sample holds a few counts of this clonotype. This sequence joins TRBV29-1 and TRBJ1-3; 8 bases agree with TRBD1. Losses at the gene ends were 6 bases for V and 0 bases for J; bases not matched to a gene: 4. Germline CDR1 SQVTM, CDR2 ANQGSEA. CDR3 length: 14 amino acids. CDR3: CSVGDRSSGNTIYF. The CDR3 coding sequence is TGCAGCGTGGGGGACAGGAGCTCTGGAAACACCATATATTTT. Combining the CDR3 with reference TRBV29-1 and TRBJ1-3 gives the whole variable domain SAVISQKPSRDICQRGTSLTIQCQVDSQVTMMFWYRQQPGQSLTLIATANQGSEATYESGFVIDKFPISRPNLTFSTLTVSNMSPEDSSIYLCSVGDRSSGNTIYFGEGSWLTVV.

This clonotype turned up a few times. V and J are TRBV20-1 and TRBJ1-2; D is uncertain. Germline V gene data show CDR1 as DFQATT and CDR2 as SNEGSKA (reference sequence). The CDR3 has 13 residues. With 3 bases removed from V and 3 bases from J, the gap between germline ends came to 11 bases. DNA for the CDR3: TGCAGTGCTAGTAGGGCGCTGGACTATGGCTACACCTTC. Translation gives CSASRALDYGYTF.

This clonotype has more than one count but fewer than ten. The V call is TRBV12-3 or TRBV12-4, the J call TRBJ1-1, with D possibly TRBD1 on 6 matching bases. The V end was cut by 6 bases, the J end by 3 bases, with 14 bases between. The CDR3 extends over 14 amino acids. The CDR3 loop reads CASSIQGHHTEAFF. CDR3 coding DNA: TGTGCCAGCAGCATACAGGGCCACCACACTGAAGCTTTCTTT.

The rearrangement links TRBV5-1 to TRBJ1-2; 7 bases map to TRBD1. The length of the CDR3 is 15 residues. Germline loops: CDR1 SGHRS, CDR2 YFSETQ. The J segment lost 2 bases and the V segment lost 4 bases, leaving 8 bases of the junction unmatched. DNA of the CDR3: TGCGCCAGCAGCCCTCACACGGACAGGAACTATGGCTACACCTTC. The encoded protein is CASSPHTDRNYGYTF. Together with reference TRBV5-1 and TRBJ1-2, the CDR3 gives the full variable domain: KAGVTQTPRYLIKTRGQQVTLSCSPISGHRSVSWYQQTPGQGLQFLFEYFSETQRNKGNFPGRFSGRQFSNSRSEMNVSTLELGDSALYLCASSPHTDRNYGYTFGSGTRLTVV.

CDR3 sequence (DNA): TGTGCCAGCAGCCTGCAGCTTTTGGGCGGTCTCACAGATACGCAGTATTTT. Its translation is CASSLQLLGGLTDTQYF. The chain recombines TRBV7-2 with TRBJ2-3; D is uncertain. Looked up from germline, CDR1 is SGHTA and CDR2 is FQGNSA. The CDR3 sequence is 17 residues long. Between the trimmed V and J ends, which lost 5 bases and 2 bases, there was a span of 20 bases.